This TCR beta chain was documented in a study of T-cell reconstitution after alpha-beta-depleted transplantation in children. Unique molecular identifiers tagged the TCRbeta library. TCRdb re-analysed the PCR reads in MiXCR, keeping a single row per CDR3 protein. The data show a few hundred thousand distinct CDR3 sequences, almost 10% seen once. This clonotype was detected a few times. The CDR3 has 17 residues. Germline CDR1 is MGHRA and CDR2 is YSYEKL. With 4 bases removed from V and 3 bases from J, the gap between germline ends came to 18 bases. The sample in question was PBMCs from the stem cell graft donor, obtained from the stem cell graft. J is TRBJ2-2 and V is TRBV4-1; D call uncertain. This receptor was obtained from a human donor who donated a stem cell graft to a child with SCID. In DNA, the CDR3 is TGCGCCAGCAGCCGTAGGTCGCAGGTTTATGACACCGGGGAGCTGTTTTTT. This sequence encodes CASSRRSQVYDTGELFF.